Included here is one T cell receptor beta chain sequence, with context. The data were taken from a study of blood T cell repertoires in COVID-19. Across the study: Sites across the United States, Italy and Spain contributed samples from acute and convalescent COVID-19. T cells, B-cell-depleted T cells, or PBMCs provided the cDNA or gDNA that served as material.

CDR1 is SGDLS and CDR2 is YYNGEE in the germline V gene. The CDR3 has 13 residues. V lost 0 bases and J lost 5, with 8 bases in between. As processed by the authors: From reference gene primer amplification, estimates of nucleated cell counts were derived. The protocol was immunoSEQ multiplex PCR, while the TCRdb copy is restricted to in-frame clones and leaves out a portion. D and trimming come from the DNA, and the V and J calls and clone size come from that table. The sample consists of more than 140,000 clones, 75% to 85% of them appearing once. The chain combines TRBV9 with TRBJ2-5; D is unclear. The origin of this receptor is a woman aged 50 to 65 in a cohort sampled during active or convalescent COVID-19. The sample comprised peripheral blood. CDR3 nucleotide sequence: TGTGCCAGCAGCGTAGCCCTCGGGGAGACCCAGTACTTC. Amino acid sequence: CASSVALGETQYF.